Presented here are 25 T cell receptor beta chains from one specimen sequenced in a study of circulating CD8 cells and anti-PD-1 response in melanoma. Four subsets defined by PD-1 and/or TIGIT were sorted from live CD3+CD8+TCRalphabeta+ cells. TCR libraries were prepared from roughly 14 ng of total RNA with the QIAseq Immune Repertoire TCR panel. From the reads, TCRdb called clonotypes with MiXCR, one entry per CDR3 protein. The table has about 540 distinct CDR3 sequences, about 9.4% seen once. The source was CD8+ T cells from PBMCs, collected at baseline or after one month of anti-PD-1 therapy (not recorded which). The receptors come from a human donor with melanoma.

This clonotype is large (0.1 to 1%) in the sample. The CDR3 coding sequence is TGTGCCAGTCGGGGAACTGAAAACTACGAGCAGTACTTC. Residues: CASRGTENYEQYF. The rearrangement joins TRBV2 to TRBJ2-7; D is perhaps TRBD2 (5 bases). This CDR3 has 13 residues. The germline V gene has CDR1 SNHLY and CDR2 FYNNEI. The V end was cut by 9 bases, the J end by 3 bases, with 15 bases between.

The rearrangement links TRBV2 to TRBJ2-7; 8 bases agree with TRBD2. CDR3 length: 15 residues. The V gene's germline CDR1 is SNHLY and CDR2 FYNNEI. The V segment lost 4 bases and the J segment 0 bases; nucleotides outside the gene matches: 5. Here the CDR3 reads CASSVSGGLSYEQYF. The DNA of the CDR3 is TGTGCCAGCAGTGTAAGCGGGGGCCTCTCCTACGAGCAGTACTTC. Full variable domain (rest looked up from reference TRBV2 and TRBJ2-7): EPEVTQTPSHQVTQMGQEVILRCVPISNHLYFYWYRQILGQKVEFLVSFYNNEISEKSEIFDDQFSVERPDGSNFTLKIRSTKLEDSAMYFCASSVSGGLSYEQYFGPGTRLTVT.

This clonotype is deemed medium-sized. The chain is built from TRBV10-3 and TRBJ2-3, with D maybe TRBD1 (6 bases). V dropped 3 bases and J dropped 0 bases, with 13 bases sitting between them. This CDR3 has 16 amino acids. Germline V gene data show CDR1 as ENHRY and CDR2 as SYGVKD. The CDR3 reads CAISDGQSISTDTQYF. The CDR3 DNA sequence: TGTGCCATCAGTGACGGACAGTCGATTAGCACAGATACGCAGTATTTT.

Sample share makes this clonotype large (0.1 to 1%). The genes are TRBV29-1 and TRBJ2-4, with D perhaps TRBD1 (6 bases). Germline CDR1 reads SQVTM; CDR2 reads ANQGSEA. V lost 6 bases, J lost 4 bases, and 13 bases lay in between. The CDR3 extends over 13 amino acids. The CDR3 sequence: CSVAGTLKNIQYF. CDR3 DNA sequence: TGCAGCGTCGCCGGGACACTGAAAAACATTCAGTACTTC.

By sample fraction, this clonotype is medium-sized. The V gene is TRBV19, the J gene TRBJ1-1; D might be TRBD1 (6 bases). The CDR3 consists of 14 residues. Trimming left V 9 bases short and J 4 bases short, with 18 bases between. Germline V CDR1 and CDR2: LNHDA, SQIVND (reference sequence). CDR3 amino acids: CASFLGGAGTEAFF. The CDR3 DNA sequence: TGTGCCAGCTTCCTTGGGGGGGCTGGCACTGAAGCTTTCTTT.

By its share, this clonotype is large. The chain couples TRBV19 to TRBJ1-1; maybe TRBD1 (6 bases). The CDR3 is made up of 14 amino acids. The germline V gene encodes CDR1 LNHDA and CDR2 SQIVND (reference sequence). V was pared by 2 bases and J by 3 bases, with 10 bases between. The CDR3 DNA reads TGTGCCAGTAGTATATATTCAGGGGACACTGAAGCTTTCTTT. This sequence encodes CASSIYSGDTEAFF.

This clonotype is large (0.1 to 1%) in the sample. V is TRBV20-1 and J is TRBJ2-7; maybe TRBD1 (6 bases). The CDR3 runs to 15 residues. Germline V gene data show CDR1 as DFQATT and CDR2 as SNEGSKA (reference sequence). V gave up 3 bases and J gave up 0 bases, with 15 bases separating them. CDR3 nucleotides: TGCAGTGCTAGGGACATCCGGGACAACTCCTACGAGCAGTACTTC. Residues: CSARDIRDNSYEQYF.

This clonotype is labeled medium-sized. CDR3 DNA: TGTGCCAGCAGCTTAACCCCCTCCTGGGGGACCGAGGAGACCCAGTACTTC. Translated: CASSLTPSWGTEETQYF. The chain joins TRBV7-3 to TRBJ2-5; D is tentatively TRBD1 or TRBD2 (5 bases each). The germline gives CDR1 SGHTA, CDR2 FQGTGA. This CDR3 comprises 17 residues. Trimming removed 0 bases from V and 5 bases from J, with 19 bases in between.

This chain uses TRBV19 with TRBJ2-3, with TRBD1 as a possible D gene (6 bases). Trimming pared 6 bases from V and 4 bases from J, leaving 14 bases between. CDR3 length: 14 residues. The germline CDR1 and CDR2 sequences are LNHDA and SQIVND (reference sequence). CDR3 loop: CASSSSEGADTQYF. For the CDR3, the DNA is TGTGCCAGTAGCTCAAGTGAGGGGGCAGATACGCAGTATTTT.

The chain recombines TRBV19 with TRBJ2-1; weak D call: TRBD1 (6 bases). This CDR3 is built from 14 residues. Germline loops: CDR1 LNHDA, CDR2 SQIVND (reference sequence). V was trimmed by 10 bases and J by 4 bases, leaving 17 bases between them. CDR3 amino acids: CATKEPDRYNEQFF. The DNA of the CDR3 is TGTGCCACCAAAGAACCCGACAGGTACAATGAGCAGTTCTTC.

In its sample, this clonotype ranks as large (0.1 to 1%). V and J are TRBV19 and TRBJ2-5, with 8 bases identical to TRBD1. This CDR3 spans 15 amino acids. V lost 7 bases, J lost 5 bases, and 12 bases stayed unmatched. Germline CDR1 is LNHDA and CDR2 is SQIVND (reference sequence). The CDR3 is CASTPTTGVAETQYF. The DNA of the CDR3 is TGTGCCAGTACCCCAACGACAGGGGTAGCGGAGACCCAGTACTTC.

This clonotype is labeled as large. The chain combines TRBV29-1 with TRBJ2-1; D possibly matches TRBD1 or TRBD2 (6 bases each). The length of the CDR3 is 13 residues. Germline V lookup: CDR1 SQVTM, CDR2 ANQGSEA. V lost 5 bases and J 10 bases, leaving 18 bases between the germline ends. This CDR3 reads CSVFGGSIMEQFF. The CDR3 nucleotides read TGCAGCGTTTTCGGGGGCTCGATTATGGAGCAGTTCTTC.

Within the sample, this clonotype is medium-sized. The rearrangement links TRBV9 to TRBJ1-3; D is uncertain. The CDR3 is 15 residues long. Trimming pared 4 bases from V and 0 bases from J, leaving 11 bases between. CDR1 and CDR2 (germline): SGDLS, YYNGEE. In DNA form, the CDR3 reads TGTGCCAGCAGCTCCGGACGGATCTCTGGAAACACCATATATTTT. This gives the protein CASSSGRISGNTIYF.

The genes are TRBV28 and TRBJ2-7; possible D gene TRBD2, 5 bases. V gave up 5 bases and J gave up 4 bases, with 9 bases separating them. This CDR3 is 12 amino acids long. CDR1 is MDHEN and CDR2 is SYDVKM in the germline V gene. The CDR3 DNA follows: TGTGCCAGCAGTCCCCGGAGGTACGAGCAGTACTTC. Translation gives CASSPRRYEQYF.

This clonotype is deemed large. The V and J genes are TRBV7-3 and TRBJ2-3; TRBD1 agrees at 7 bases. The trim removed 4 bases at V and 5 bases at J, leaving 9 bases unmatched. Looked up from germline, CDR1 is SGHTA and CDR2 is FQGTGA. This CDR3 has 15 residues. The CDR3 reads CASSSRDRAEDTQYF. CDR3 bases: TGTGCCAGCAGCTCCCGGGACAGAGCCGAAGATACGCAGTATTTT.

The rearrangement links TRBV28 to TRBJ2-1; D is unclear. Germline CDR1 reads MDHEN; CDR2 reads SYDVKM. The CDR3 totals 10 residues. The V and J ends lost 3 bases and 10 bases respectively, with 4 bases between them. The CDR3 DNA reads TGTGCCAGCAGTTTCCGGGAGCAGTTCTTC. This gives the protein CASSFREQFF.

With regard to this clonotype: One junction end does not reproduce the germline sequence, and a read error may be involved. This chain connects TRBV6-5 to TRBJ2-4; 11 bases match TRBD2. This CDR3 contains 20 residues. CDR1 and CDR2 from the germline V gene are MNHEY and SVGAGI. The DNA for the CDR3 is TGTGCCGGCAGTCTAATCGGCCTCATAGCGGGGGGGCCGACCAAAAACATTCAGTACTTC. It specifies CAGSLIGLIAGGPTKNIQYF.

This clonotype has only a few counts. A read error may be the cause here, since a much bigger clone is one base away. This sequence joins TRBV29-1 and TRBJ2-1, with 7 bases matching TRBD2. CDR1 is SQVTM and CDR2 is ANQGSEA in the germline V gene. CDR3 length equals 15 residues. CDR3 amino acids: CSVEGGGVLYNGQFF. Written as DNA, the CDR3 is TGCAGCGTTGAAGGGGGGGGTGTGTTGTACAATGGGCAGTTCTTC.

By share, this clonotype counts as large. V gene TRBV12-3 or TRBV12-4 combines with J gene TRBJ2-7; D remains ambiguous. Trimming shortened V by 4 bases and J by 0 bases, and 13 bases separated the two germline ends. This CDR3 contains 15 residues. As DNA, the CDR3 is TGTGCCAGCAGTTCACCCAGGTGGGGCTCCTACGAGCAGTACTTC. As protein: CASSSPRWGSYEQYF.

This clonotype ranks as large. In DNA, the CDR3 is TGCAGCGTTGAGTGGGATGGCTACACCTTC. Translating it yields CSVEWDGYTF. J is TRBJ1-2 and V is TRBV29-1; D gene uncertain. The V and J ends lost 3 bases and 6 bases respectively, with 5 bases between them. CDR3 size: 10 residues. CDR1 is SQVTM and CDR2 is ANQGSEA in the germline V gene. Together with reference TRBV29-1 and TRBJ1-2, the CDR3 gives the full variable domain: SAVISQKPSRDICQRGTSLTIQCQVDSQVTMMFWYRQQPGQSLTLIATANQGSEATYESGFVIDKFPISRPNLTFSTLTVSNMSPEDSSIYLCSVEWDGYTFGSGTRLTVV.

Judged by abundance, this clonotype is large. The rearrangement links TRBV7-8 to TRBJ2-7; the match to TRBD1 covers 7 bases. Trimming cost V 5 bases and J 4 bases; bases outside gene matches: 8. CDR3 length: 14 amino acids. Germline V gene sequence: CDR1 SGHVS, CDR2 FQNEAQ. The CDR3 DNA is TGTGCCAGCAGCCCGCGAGACAGGGCGTACGAGCAGTACTTC. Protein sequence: CASSPRDRAYEQYF. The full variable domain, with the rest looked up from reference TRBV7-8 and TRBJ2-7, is GAGVSQSPRYKVAKRGQDVALRCDPISGHVSLFWYQQALGQGPEFLTYFQNEAQLDKSGLPSDRFFAERPEGSVSTLKIQRTQQEDSAVYLCASSPRDRAYEQYFGPGTRLTVT.

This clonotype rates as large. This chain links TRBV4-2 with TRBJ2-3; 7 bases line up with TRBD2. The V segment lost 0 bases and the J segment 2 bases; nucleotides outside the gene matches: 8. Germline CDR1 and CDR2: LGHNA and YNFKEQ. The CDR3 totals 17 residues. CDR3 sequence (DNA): TGTGCCAGCAGCCAAGATCTCGGGGGGTCTTCCACAGATACGCAGTATTTT. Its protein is CASSQDLGGSSTDTQYF.

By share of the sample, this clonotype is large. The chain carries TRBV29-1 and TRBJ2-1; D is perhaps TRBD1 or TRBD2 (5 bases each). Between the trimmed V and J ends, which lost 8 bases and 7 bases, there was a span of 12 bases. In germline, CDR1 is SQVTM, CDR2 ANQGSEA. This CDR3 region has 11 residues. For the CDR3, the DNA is TGCAGCCTGAAATGGGGGAATGAGCAGTTCTTC. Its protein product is CSLKWGNEQFF.

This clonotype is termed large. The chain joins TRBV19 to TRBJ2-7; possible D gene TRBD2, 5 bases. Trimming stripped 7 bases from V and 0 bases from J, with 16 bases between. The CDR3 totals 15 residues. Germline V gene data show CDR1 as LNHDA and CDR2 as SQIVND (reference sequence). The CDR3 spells CASTPSGSVSYEQYF. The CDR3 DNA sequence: TGTGCCAGTACCCCGAGCGGTTCAGTCTCCTACGAGCAGTACTTC. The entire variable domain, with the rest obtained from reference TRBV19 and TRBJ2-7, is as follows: DGGITQSPKYLFRKEGQNVTLSCEQNLNHDAMYWYRQDPGQGLRLIYYSQIVNDFQKGDIAEGYSVSREKKESFPLTVTSAQKNPTAFYLCASTPSGSVSYEQYFGPGTRLTVT.

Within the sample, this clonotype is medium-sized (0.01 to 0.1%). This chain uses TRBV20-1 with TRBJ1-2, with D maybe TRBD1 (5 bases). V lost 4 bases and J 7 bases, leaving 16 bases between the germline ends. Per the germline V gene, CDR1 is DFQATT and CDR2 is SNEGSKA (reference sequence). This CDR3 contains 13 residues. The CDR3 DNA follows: TGCAGTGCTATGGGGCTTGGTTTGGGTGGCTACACCTTC. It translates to CSAMGLGLGGYTF.